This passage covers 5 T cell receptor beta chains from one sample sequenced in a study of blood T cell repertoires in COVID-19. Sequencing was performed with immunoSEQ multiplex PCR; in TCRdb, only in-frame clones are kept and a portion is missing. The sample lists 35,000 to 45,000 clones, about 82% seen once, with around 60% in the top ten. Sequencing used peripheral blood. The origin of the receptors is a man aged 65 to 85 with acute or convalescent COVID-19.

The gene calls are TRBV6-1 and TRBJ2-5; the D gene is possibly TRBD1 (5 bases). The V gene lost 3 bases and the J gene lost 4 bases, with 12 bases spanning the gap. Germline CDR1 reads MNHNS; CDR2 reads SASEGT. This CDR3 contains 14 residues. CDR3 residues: CASSDLKGRETQYF. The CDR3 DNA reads TGTGCCAGCAGTGACCTGAAGGGGCGAGAGACCCAGTACTTC.

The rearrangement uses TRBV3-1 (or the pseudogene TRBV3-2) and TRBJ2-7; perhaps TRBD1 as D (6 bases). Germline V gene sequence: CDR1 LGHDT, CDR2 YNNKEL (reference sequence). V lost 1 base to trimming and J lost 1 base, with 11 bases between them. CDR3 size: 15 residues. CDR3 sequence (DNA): TGTGCCAGCAGCCAAGTTGGCAGGGGATCCTACGAGCAGTACTTC. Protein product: CASSQVGRGSYEQYF.

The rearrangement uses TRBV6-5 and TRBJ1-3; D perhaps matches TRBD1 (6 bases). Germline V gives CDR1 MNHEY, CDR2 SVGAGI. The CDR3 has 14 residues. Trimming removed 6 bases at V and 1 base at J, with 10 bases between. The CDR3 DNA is TGTGCCAGCAGCCTCCAGGGGTCTGGAAACACCATATATTTT. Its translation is CASSLQGSGNTIYF.

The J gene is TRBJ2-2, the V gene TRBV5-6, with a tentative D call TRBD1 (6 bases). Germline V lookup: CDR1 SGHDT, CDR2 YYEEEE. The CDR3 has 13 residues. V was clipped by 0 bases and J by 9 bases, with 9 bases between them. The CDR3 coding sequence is TGTGCCAGCAGCTTGGCAGGGGCGAGGGAGCTGTTTTTT. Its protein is CASSLAGARELFF. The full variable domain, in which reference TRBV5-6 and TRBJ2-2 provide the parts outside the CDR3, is DAGVTQSPTHLIKTRGQQVTLRCSPKSGHDTVSWYQQALGQGPQFIFQYYEEEERQRGNFPDRFSGHQFPNYSSELNVNALLLGDSALYLCASSLAGARELFFGEGSRLTVL.

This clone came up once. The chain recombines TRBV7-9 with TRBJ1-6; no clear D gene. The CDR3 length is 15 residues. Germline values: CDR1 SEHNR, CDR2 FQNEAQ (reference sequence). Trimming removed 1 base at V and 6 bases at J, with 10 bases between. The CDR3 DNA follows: TGTGCCAGCAGCTTAGAGCAGGCCGGTAATTCACCCCTCCACTTT. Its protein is CASSLEQAGNSPLHF.